The 26 T cell receptor beta chains presented below share a single source sample, sequenced in a study of cytomegalovirus exposure and HLA in healthy donors. PCR used 60 Vbeta primers and 13 Jbeta primers. The repertoire was sequenced with immunoSEQ multiplex PCR; TCRdb's copy has only in-frame clones and lacks some. The profile shows 45,000 to 60,000 clones, 72% of them singletons. The sequenced sample consisted of PBMCs. These receptors were collected from a woman in her 50s in good health and CMV-seronegative.

In this sample, this clone turned up a few times. The rearrangement joins TRBV2 to TRBJ1-1; D remains unclear. The CDR3 sequence is 11 residues long. Per the germline V gene, CDR1 is SNHLY and CDR2 is FYNNEI. The ends were cut back, 0 bases at V and 9 bases at J, with 5 bases in the middle. The DNA for the CDR3 is TGTGCCAGCAGTGAAGCGAGGCAAGCTTTCTTT. It is translated as CASSEARQAFF.

V gene TRBV28 combines with J gene TRBJ1-2; possibly TRBD1 for D (6 bases). Trimming left V 5 bases short and J 8 bases short, with 18 bases between. This CDR3 contains 14 residues. The germline V gene has CDR1 MDHEN and CDR2 SYDVKM. Here the CDR3 DNA reads TGTGCCAGCAGTATTAGGACAGCAGGGTCCGGCTACACCTTC. Encoded protein: CASSIRTAGSGYTF.

The chain joins TRBV30 to TRBJ2-7; TRBD2 aligns across 10 bases. The V and J ends lost 4 bases and 2 bases, in that order; junction bases with no gene match: 2. Looked up from germline, CDR1 is GTSNPN and CDR2 is SVGIG (reference sequence). The CDR3 sequence is 13 residues long. CDR3 DNA sequence: TGTGCCTGGAAACTAGCGGGAACCTACGAGCAGTACTTC. Translating gives CAWKLAGTYEQYF.

The chain recombines TRBV6-1 with TRBJ2-5, with 13 bases matching TRBD2. J was trimmed by 0 bases and V by 3 bases; bases with no gene match: 4. The germline gives CDR1 MNHNS, CDR2 SASEGT. There are 17 residues in the CDR3. The CDR3 DNA sequence: TGTGCCAGCAGTGAGACTAGCGGGGGGCTGAACCAAGAGACCCAGTACTTC. Encoded protein: CASSETSGGLNQETQYF.

About this clone itself: An end of the junction differs from the germline gene, which may be a read error. CDR3 residues: CSSSLEGSGYYEQYF. Written as DNA, the CDR3 is TGCTCCAGCAGCTTGGAGGGTAGCGGGTACTACGAGCAGTACTTC. This chain joins TRBV5-1 and TRBJ2-7; 7 positions agree with TRBD2. This CDR3 region has 15 residues. Germline assignment: CDR1 SGHRS and CDR2 YFSETQ. Full variable domain (rest looked up from reference TRBV5-1 and TRBJ2-7): KAGVTQTPRYLIKTRGQQVTLSCSPISGHRSVSWYQQTPGQGLQFLFEYFSETQRNKGNFPGRFSGRQFSNSRSEMNVSTLELGDSALYLCSSSLEGSGYYEQYFGPGTRLTVT.

The chain carries TRBV5-1 and TRBJ2-7; 13 nucleotides match TRBD2. The V gene end was trimmed by 4 bases and the J gene end by 3 bases; junction bases not matched to a gene: 4. The germline V gene encodes CDR1 SGHRS and CDR2 YFSETQ. The CDR3 is made up of 15 amino acids. CDR3 nucleotide sequence: TGCGCCAGCAGCCTCGGGACTAGCGGGATCTACGAGCAGTACTTC. This codes for CASSLGTSGIYEQYF.

In its sample, this clone was seen once. J is TRBJ2-3 and V is TRBV5-1; 7 bases are shared with TRBD1. Germline CDR1 and CDR2: SGHRS and YFSETQ. The CDR3 spans 15 residues. V gave up 0 bases and J gave up 5 bases; unmatched junction bases: 6. The CDR3 spells CASSLGQGPQDTQYF. The CDR3 coding sequence is TGCGCCAGCAGCTTGGGACAGGGACCCCAAGATACGCAGTATTTT.

In this sample, this clone turned up a few times. The chain carries TRBV19 and TRBJ2-5, with 11 bases fitting TRBD1. Trimming cost V 4 bases and J 4 bases; bases outside gene matches: 2. Germline V gene lookup returns CDR1 LNHDA and CDR2 SQIVND (reference sequence). This CDR3 region has 14 residues. DNA of the CDR3: TGTGCCAGTAGTAGGGGACAGGGGGGAGAGACCCAGTACTTC. The encoded protein is CASSRGQGGETQYF. Drawing the rest from reference TRBV19 and TRBJ2-5, the complete variable domain is DGGITQSPKYLFRKEGQNVTLSCEQNLNHDAMYWYRQDPGQGLRLIYYSQIVNDFQKGDIAEGYSVSREKKESFPLTVTSAQKNPTAFYLCASSRGQGGETQYFGPGTRLLVL.

The sample holds a few counts of this clone. The chain recombines TRBV2 with TRBJ2-1, with TRBD2 as a possible D gene (5 bases). The ends were cut back, 5 bases at V and 6 bases at J, with 20 bases in the middle. Germline V gene data show CDR1 as SNHLY and CDR2 as FYNNEI. CDR3 size: 16 residues. The CDR3 DNA reads TGTGCCAGCAGTCCGGACTTAGCCGGATCCCGCAATGAGCAGTTCTTC. Translating gives CASSPDLAGSRNEQFF. Full variable domain (rest looked up from reference TRBV2 and TRBJ2-1): EPEVTQTPSHQVTQMGQEVILRCVPISNHLYFYWYRQILGQKVEFLVSFYNNEISEKSEIFDDQFSVERPDGSNFTLKIRSTKLEDSAMYFCASSPDLAGSRNEQFFGPGTRLTVL.

The chain combines TRBV10-2 with TRBJ1-4, with 7 bases that match TRBD1. This CDR3 contains 13 residues. Germline V lookup: CDR1 WSHSY, CDR2 SAAADI. V was pared by 4 bases and J by 7 bases, with 3 bases of the junction left unmatched. CDR3 amino acids: CASSGQGSEKLFF. DNA of the CDR3: TGCGCCAGCAGTGGACAGGGCTCTGAAAAACTGTTTTTT.

V gene TRBV30 combines with J gene TRBJ1-6; D is possibly TRBD1 (6 bases). This CDR3 region has 14 residues. Germline CDR1 reads GTSNPN; CDR2 reads SVGIG (reference sequence). The V gene lost 1 base and the J gene lost 9 bases, with 13 bases spanning the gap. The CDR3 DNA follows: TGTGCCTGGAGTGCCCGACAGGACGGTTCACCCCTCCACTTT. It codes for CAWSARQDGSPLHF.

The rearrangement links TRBV27 to TRBJ1-2; TRBD1 aligns across 8 bases. V was clipped by 10 bases and J by 7 bases; unmatched bases: 20. CDR3 size: 16 residues. Germline V gene lookup returns CDR1 MNHEY and CDR2 SMNVEV (reference sequence). In nucleotides, the CDR3 is TGTGCCACCTACTACTGGGGAGACAGGGGTTTCGGTGGCTACACCTTC. Translated: CATYYWGDRGFGGYTF.

The V call is TRBV20-1, the J call TRBJ2-7, with no clear D. This CDR3 has 11 amino acids. The germline V gene has CDR1 DFQATT and CDR2 SNEGSKA (reference sequence). V was pared by 1 base and J by 3 bases, with 4 bases between. CDR3 residues: CSARGIYEQYF. As DNA, the CDR3 is TGCAGTGCTAGAGGTATCTACGAGCAGTACTTC.

The V call is TRBV5-1, the J call TRBJ1-1, with D tentatively TRBD1 (6 bases). CDR1 is SGHRS, CDR2 YFSETQ, per germline. This CDR3 region has 15 residues. Deletions cut 5 bases from V and 1 base from J, with 15 bases between. The CDR3 loop is CASSFATGSNTEAFF. Here the CDR3 DNA reads TGCGCCAGCAGTTTTGCGACAGGTTCGAACACTGAAGCTTTCTTT.

This chain uses TRBV6-6 with TRBJ2-2, with 7 bases that match TRBD2. Losses at the gene ends were 6 bases for V and 0 bases for J; bases not matched to a gene: 4. This CDR3 is 15 amino acids long. Germline-derived CDR1 and CDR2 are MNHNY and SVGAGI (reference sequence). CDR3 sequence reads: CASRTGTTNTGELFF. The CDR3 DNA follows: TGTGCCAGCAGAACCGGGACTACGAACACCGGGGAGCTGTTTTTT.

This clone was detected once. The rearrangement joins TRBV28 to TRBJ2-7; 10 bases align to TRBD2. CDR1 is MDHEN and CDR2 is SYDVKM in the germline V gene. V was pared by 6 bases and J by 3 bases, with 2 bases of the junction left unmatched. This CDR3 has 13 amino acids. The CDR3 bases are TGTGCCAGCAGCCGGACTAGCGGCTACGAGCAGTACTTC. Amino acid sequence: CASSRTSGYEQYF.

This chain connects TRBV6-5 to TRBJ2-3, with 11 bases that match TRBD2. V dropped 6 bases and J dropped 2; count of bases not matched to a gene: 4. Germline CDR1 and CDR2: MNHEY and SVGAGI. The CDR3 consists of 15 residues. DNA for the CDR3: TGTGCCAGCAGCCTACTAGCGGGGGACACAGATACGCAGTATTTT. This gives the protein CASSLLAGDTDTQYF.

CDR3 DNA: TGTGCCAGCAGCCCCGGGGGGTCGAGCTCCTACAATGAGCAGTTCTTC. This sequence encodes CASSPGGSSSYNEQFF. V is TRBV5-4 and J is TRBJ2-1; 7 bases fit TRBD2. This CDR3 is built from 16 residues. With V trimmed by 4 bases and J by 0 bases, 7 bases remained unmatched. In germline, CDR1 is SGHNT, CDR2 YYREEE (reference sequence). The complete variable domain, with remaining parts taken from reference TRBV5-4 and TRBJ2-1, reads ETGVTQSPTHLIKTRGQQVTLRCSSQSGHNTVSWYQQALGQGPQFIFQYYREEENGRGNFPPRFSGLQFPNYSSELNVNALELDDSALYLCASSPGGSSSYNEQFFGPGTRLTVL.

The chain has TRBV7-2 and TRBJ1-1; D gene uncertain. CDR1 SGHTA and CDR2 FQGNSA come from the germline V gene. Trimming left V 5 bases short and J 6 bases short, with 13 bases between. The CDR3 loop spans 13 amino acids. The DNA for the CDR3 is TGTGCCAGCAGCCTGAGTTGGGAGGCTGAAGCTTTCTTT. It translates to CASSLSWEAEAFF.

This clone has only a few counts. The chain recombines TRBV7-9 with TRBJ2-3; weak D call: TRBD1 (6 bases). The V end lost 5 bases, the J end lost 0 bases, and 15 bases lay between the germline ends. Germline-derived CDR1 and CDR2 are SEHNR and FQNEAQ (reference sequence). This CDR3 has 16 amino acids. DNA of the CDR3: TGTGCCAGCAGCCCCACACGAGGACAGAGCACAGATACGCAGTATTTT. Its translation is CASSPTRGQSTDTQYF. Using reference TRBV7-9 and TRBJ2-3 for the parts outside the CDR3, the full variable domain is DTGVSQNPRHKITKRGQNVTFRCDPISEHNRLYWYRQTLGQGPEFLTYFQNEAQLEKSRLLSDRFSAERPKGSFSTLEIQRTEQGDSAMYLCASSPTRGQSTDTQYFGPGTRLTVL.

The rearrangement links TRBV30 to TRBJ1-2; the D gene is possibly TRBD1 (6 bases). V lost 2 bases and J lost 6, with 16 bases in between. The CDR3 is made up of 14 amino acids. Per germline, CDR1 GTSNPN and CDR2 SVGIG (reference sequence). The CDR3 bases are TGTGCCTGGAGTTCTCCAGGGGAAAGGAATGGCTACACCTTC. This encodes CAWSSPGERNGYTF.

This rearrangement joins TRBV2 to TRBJ2-3; D possibly corresponds to TRBD1 (5 bases). The V gene's germline CDR1 is SNHLY and CDR2 FYNNEI. This CDR3 has 15 residues. The germline V and J ends were trimmed by 8 bases and 5 bases, with 20 bases remaining between them. CDR3 residues: CASRRTPGIEDTQYF. CDR3 DNA sequence: TGTGCCAGCCGCAGGACACCAGGGATAGAAGATACGCAGTATTTT.

The rearrangement links TRBV7-2 to TRBJ2-5; D remains unclear. CDR3 size: 14 residues. The V gene lost 3 bases and the J gene lost 3 bases, with 11 bases spanning the gap. Germline CDR1 is SGHTA and CDR2 is FQGNSA. The CDR3 is CASSFRSYKETQYF. CDR3 nucleotide sequence: TGTGCCAGCAGCTTCCGGAGCTACAAAGAGACCCAGTACTTC.

This rearrangement joins TRBV6-1 to TRBJ2-1, with D possibly TRBD2 on 6 matching bases. V lost 6 bases, J lost 9 bases, and 12 bases lay in between. The CDR3 runs 12 residues. In germline, CDR1 is MNHNS, CDR2 SASEGT. CDR3 coding DNA: TGTGCCAGCAGGAGGGACGGGGGTGAGCAGTTCTTC. It translates to CASRRDGGEQFF.

The chain joins TRBV9 to TRBJ1-4, with D possibly TRBD1 on 5 matching bases. V gave up 2 bases and J gave up 4 bases, with 9 bases separating them. The germline gives CDR1 SGDLS, CDR2 YYNGEE. This CDR3 is built from 14 residues. The CDR3 region has the DNA TGTGCCAGCAGCGTGGGGCGAGATAATGAAAAACTGTTTTTT. It is translated as CASSVGRDNEKLFF.

The rearrangement joins TRBV9 to TRBJ1-1; 9 bases align to TRBD1. Germline-derived CDR1 and CDR2 are SGDLS and YYNGEE. The CDR3 runs to 14 residues. The J segment lost 1 base and the V segment lost 5 bases, leaving 3 bases of the junction unmatched. CDR3 region: CASSAGQGNTEAFF. The CDR3 region has the DNA TGTGCCAGCAGTGCGGGACAGGGGAACACTGAAGCTTTCTTT.